This entry lists 26 T cell receptor beta chains sequenced from one sample in a study of early T cells in non-severe SARS-CoV-2 infection. TCRdb recomputed calls from the 5' RACE reads with MiXCR, one row per CDR3 protein. The table shows some 120,000 distinct CDR3 sequences, with more than 13% occurring only once. Input material: whole blood. The receptors here all came from an adult who was a healthcare worker with PCR-confirmed SARS-CoV-2 infection or an uninfected control (not recorded which).

Many counts were recorded for this clonotype. This chain's CDR3 is CASSQDPASSGELFF. The CDR3 bases are TGTGCCAGCAGCCAAGATCCTGCGTCAAGCGGGGAGCTGTTTTTT. This chain connects TRBV3-1 to TRBJ2-2; D is ambiguous. There are 15 residues in the CDR3. The germline gives CDR1 LGHDT, CDR2 YNNKEL (reference sequence). Trimming pared 0 bases from V and 7 bases from J, leaving 12 bases between.

The genes are TRBV19 and TRBJ2-4; 8 bases line up with TRBD1. With 5 bases clipped from V and 6 bases from J, the junction kept 6 bases outside the gene matches. Germline CDR1 is LNHDA and CDR2 is SQIVND (reference sequence). CDR3 length: 14 residues. CDR3: CASSEDRDRNIQYF. CDR3 DNA: TGTGCCAGTAGTGAGGACAGGGACCGAAACATTCAGTACTTC.

The chain recombines TRBV5-6 with TRBJ1-6, with TRBD1 matching over 8 bases. CDR3 length equals 16 residues. V was clipped by 2 bases and J by 7 bases; unmatched bases: 8. Germline V CDR1 and CDR2: SGHDT, YYEEEE. CDR3 region: CASSLGRGRMNSPLHF. The DNA for the CDR3 is TGTGCCAGCAGCTTAGGCAGGGGGCGCATGAATTCACCCCTCCACTTT.

This clonotype was detected only a few times. V is TRBV15 and J is TRBJ2-7; 8 bases map to TRBD1. V shed 1 base and J 12 bases; nucleotides not matched to a gene: 11. Germline V gene sequence: CDR1 LNHNV, CDR2 YYDKDF (reference sequence). This CDR3 contains 14 residues. Written as DNA, the CDR3 is TGTGCCACCAGCAGAGCCACACGGACAGGGTTCTTGTACTTC. It translates to CATSRATRTGFLYF.

This clonotype was picked up a small number of times. The chain carries TRBV21-1 and TRBJ1-1; TRBD1 reflects the table's D call only, with no check against the DNA. TRBV21-1 is labeled a pseudogene. CDR3 size: 16 residues. The CDR3: CASSKGEGTLNTEAFF. The CDR3 coding sequence is TGTGCCAGCAGCAAAGGAGAGGGGACACTAAACACTGAAGCTTTCTTT.

For this clonotype: A read error may produce the germline difference seen at one junction end. The chain couples TRBV20-1 to TRBJ2-5, with TRBD2 matching over 12 bases. Per germline, CDR1 DFQATT and CDR2 SNEGSKA (reference sequence). This CDR3 has 15 amino acids. The CDR3 bases are TGCAGTGCTAGTTGGACTAGCGGGGACCTAGAGGCCCAGTACTTC. This translates into CSASWTSGDLEAQYF.

Only a few counts were recorded for this clonotype. The rearrangement links TRBV4-2 to TRBJ2-6, with TRBD1 identical over 7 bases. The CDR3 loop spans 16 amino acids. CDR1 is LGHNA and CDR2 is YNFKEQ in the germline V gene. Trimming at V came to 3 bases and at J to 4 bases, leaving 6 bases not matched to a gene. The CDR3 loop is CASSHVRGNGANVLTF. Written as DNA, the CDR3 is TGTGCCAGCAGCCATGTCAGGGGGAACGGGGCCAACGTCCTGACTTTC.

The J gene is TRBJ2-1, the V gene TRBV24-1, with D unresolved. The CDR3 totals 14 residues. Germline lookup yields CDR1 KGHDR and CDR2 SFDVKD. V lost 7 bases and J lost 0, with 9 bases in between. CDR3 sequence (DNA): TGTGCCACCAGCGGCGGTGGCTCCTACAATGAGCAGTTCTTC. Translated, it gives CATSGGGSYNEQFF.

V and J are TRBV6-1 and TRBJ2-3; D possibly corresponds to TRBD2 (5 bases). Trimming stripped 8 bases from V and 0 bases from J, with 12 bases between. Germline V gene lookup returns CDR1 MNHNS and CDR2 SASEGT. There are 14 residues in the CDR3. CDR3 DNA sequence: TGTGCCAGCGTGGCTAGCCAAAGCACAGATACGCAGTATTTT. This encodes CASVASQSTDTQYF.

This clonotype was counted many times. The chain is built from TRBV11-2 and TRBJ2-7, with D perhaps matching TRBD1 or TRBD2 (5 bases each). This CDR3 is 13 amino acids long. Per germline, CDR1 SGHAT and CDR2 FQNNGV. V was cut by 5 bases and J by 2 bases, with 10 bases left in between. CDR3 loop: CASSRDRAYEQYF. The CDR3 nucleotides are TGTGCCAGCAGCCGGGACCGAGCCTACGAGCAGTACTTC.

This clonotype occurred many times. The V call is TRBV12-3 or TRBV12-4, the J call TRBJ2-7; D is unclear. With 4 bases removed from V and 6 bases from J, the gap between germline ends came to 7 bases. CDR3 length: 11 residues. DNA of the CDR3: TGTGCCAGCAGTTCTTATCTCGAGCAGTACTTC. Protein sequence: CASSSYLEQYF.

This clonotype was observed many times. This chain joins TRBV3-1 and TRBJ1-5; 10 nucleotides agree with TRBD1. CDR1 and CDR2 from the germline V gene are LGHDT and YNNKEL (reference sequence). The CDR3 is 16 residues long. V dropped 1 base and J dropped 2; count of bases not matched to a gene: 2. CDR3 loop: CASSQAGTGGNQPQHF. CDR3 sequence (DNA): TGTGCCAGCAGCCAAGCCGGGACAGGGGGCAATCAGCCCCAGCATTTT.

The gene calls are TRBV7-9 and TRBJ1-1; D gene ambiguous. The CDR3 totals 15 residues. The V end lost 7 bases, the J end lost 2 bases, and 17 bases lay between the germline ends. The germline CDR1 and CDR2 sequences are SEHNR and FQNEAQ (reference sequence). The CDR3 DNA sequence: TGTGCCAGCACCCTCGCCTCTGGGCTCAACACTGAAGCTTTCTTT. It encodes CASTLASGLNTEAFF.

This clonotype showed up many times. CDR3 in DNA: TGTGCCAGCAAATTAGACAGGGTGGACACTGAAGCTTTCTTT. Amino acid sequence: CASKLDRVDTEAFF. This chain links TRBV6-4 with TRBJ1-1; TRBD1 agrees at 7 bases. CDR1 and CDR2 from the germline V gene are MRHNA and SNTAGT. Losses at the gene ends were 7 bases for V and 3 bases for J; bases not matched to a gene: 8. This CDR3 region has 14 residues.

This clonotype has a handful of counts. The CDR3 loop reads CASSSGWLRGYSYEQYF. The CDR3 bases are TGTGCCAGCAGTTCCGGGTGGTTGCGGGGATACTCCTACGAGCAGTACTTC. The V call is TRBV12-3 or TRBV12-4, the J call TRBJ2-7, with D possibly matching TRBD2 (6 bases). Trimming took 4 bases from V and 0 from J, leaving 19 bases between them. The CDR3 loop spans 17 amino acids.

The rearrangement uses TRBV20-1 and TRBJ1-3; D ambiguous. Germline CDR1 and CDR2: DFQATT and SNEGSKA (reference sequence). The CDR3 runs to 15 residues. Trimming took off 5 bases at V and 0 bases at J, with 14 bases between the two ends. The CDR3 DNA sequence: TGCAGTGCTCTCACTGCGGCCGTCTCTGGAAACACCATATATTTT. It codes for CSALTAAVSGNTIYF.

The chain recombines TRBV9 with TRBJ1-3; the D is unclear. The germline gives CDR1 SGDLS, CDR2 YYNGEE. Trimming took 0 bases from V and 0 from J, leaving 7 bases between them. This CDR3 is built from 15 residues. The CDR3 loop is CASSVGPSSGNTIYF. The CDR3, as DNA: TGTGCCAGCAGCGTAGGACCATCCTCTGGAAACACCATATATTTT.

This clonotype was counted many times. CDR3 nucleotide sequence: TGTGCCATCAGTGAAGGGACCCGCCCGCAGTTCTTC. This codes for CAISEGTRPQFF. The rearrangement links TRBV10-3 to TRBJ2-1; D is perhaps TRBD1 or TRBD2 (5 bases each). This CDR3 contains 12 residues. Trimming removed 3 bases from V and 12 bases from J, with 12 bases in between. The germline V gene has CDR1 ENHRY and CDR2 SYGVKD.

This chain's CDR3 is CASSLRLAGGITDTQYF. For the CDR3, the DNA is TGTGCCAGCAGCTTGAGACTAGCGGGGGGTATCACAGATACGCAGTATTTT. The J gene is TRBJ2-3, the V gene TRBV5-4, with TRBD2 matching over 13 bases. The germline gives CDR1 SGHNT, CDR2 YYREEE (reference sequence). V was pared by 1 base and J by 2 bases, with 4 bases of the junction left unmatched. There are 17 residues in the CDR3.

V is TRBV5-4 and J is TRBJ2-3; TRBD1 aligns across 8 bases. The CDR3 has 15 residues. Per germline, CDR1 SGHNT and CDR2 YYREEE (reference sequence). Unmatched junction bases numbered 6, after V lost 2 bases and J lost 4 bases. The CDR3 nucleotides are TGTGCCAGCAGCTTTGTGGGACAGGTGGCAGATACGCAGTATTTT. This gives the protein CASSFVGQVADTQYF.

This chain links TRBV24-1 with TRBJ2-1; D is possibly TRBD1 (5 bases). The CDR3 is made up of 15 amino acids. Trimming removed 6 bases from V and 4 bases from J, with 15 bases in between. The germline V gene encodes CDR1 KGHDR and CDR2 SFDVKD. CDR3 protein: CATSQGRDPYNEQFF. The CDR3 region has the DNA TGTGCCACCAGTCAGGGTAGGGATCCGTACAATGAGCAGTTCTTC.

This clonotype was detected a few times. The chain combines TRBV20-1 with TRBJ1-2, with 12 bases identical to TRBD1. Germline values: CDR1 DFQATT, CDR2 SNEGSKA (reference sequence). Unmatched junction bases numbered 10, after V lost 6 bases and J lost 5 bases. The CDR3 has 15 amino acids. The CDR3 protein is CSARSEGQGAYGYTF. Written as DNA, the CDR3 is TGCAGTGCCAGATCGGAGGGACAGGGGGCTTATGGCTACACCTTC.

This clonotype has only a few counts. The chain joins TRBV7-9 to TRBJ2-1; D is uncertain. This CDR3 is built from 10 residues. Trimming pared 11 bases from V and 8 bases from J, leaving 10 bases between. Germline V CDR1 and CDR2: SEHNR, FQNEAQ (reference sequence). CDR3 sequence: CAGQADEQFF. DNA of the CDR3: TGTGCCGGGCAGGCGGATGAGCAGTTCTTC.

The J gene is TRBJ1-4, the V gene TRBV7-8, with a weak D call TRBD1 (5 bases). Germline V CDR1 and CDR2: SGHVS, FQNEAQ. The CDR3 loop spans 16 amino acids. Trimming took 5 bases from V and 3 from J, leaving 16 bases between them. CDR3 sequence (DNA): TGTGCCAGCAGCCTACGGGGCCTCAGGGCTAATGAAAAACTGTTTTTT. Translating gives CASSLRGLRANEKLFF.

This clonotype showed up just a few times. V and J are TRBV20-1 and TRBJ1-5; no definite D call. CDR1 and CDR2 (germline): DFQATT, SNEGSKA (reference sequence). V was cut by 5 bases and J by 0 bases, with 11 bases left in between. The CDR3 runs to 14 residues. CDR3 coding DNA: TGCAGTGCTGGAAAGGGAGATAGCAATCAGCCCCAGCATTTT. Its translation is CSAGKGDSNQPQHF.

This clonotype was observed a few times. The V and J genes are TRBV29-1 and TRBJ1-1; 7 bases map to TRBD1. Germline CDR1 is SQVTM and CDR2 is ANQGSEA. CDR3 size: 15 residues. V gave up 6 bases and J gave up 11 bases; unmatched junction bases: 21. CDR3 loop: CSVVPPTGTPLLAFF. For the CDR3, the DNA is TGCAGCGTGGTACCCCCGACAGGGACCCCACTTTTGGCTTTCTTT.